The source of this T cell receptor beta chain is a study of blood T cell repertoires in COVID-19. About the study: There were acute and convalescent COVID-19 samples, and they came from the United States, Italy and Spain. PBMCs, B-cell-depleted T cells, or T cells provided the cDNA or gDNA that made up the material.

Germline V lookup: CDR1 PRHDT, CDR2 FYEKMQ (reference sequence). The CDR3 totals 14 residues. Germline trimming cut 5 bases from V and 1 base from J; bases unmatched to any gene: 4. TCRdb's copy holds only in-frame clones and misses some; the assay was immunoSEQ multiplex PCR. The repertoire holds a few hundred thousand clones, about 90% seen once, with approximately 1% in the top ten. Categorization into cohorts depended on clinical history that participants reported. V gene TRBV13 combines with J gene TRBJ2-5, with 7 bases lining up with TRBD1. The sequencing input was PBMCs or T cells enriched from blood (not recorded which). The receptor was derived from a woman in her twenties or thirties who had recovered from COVID-19. The DNA for the CDR3 is TGTGCCAGCAGCACGGGACAGACCCAAGAGACCCAGTACTTC. Its translation: CASSTGQTQETQYF.